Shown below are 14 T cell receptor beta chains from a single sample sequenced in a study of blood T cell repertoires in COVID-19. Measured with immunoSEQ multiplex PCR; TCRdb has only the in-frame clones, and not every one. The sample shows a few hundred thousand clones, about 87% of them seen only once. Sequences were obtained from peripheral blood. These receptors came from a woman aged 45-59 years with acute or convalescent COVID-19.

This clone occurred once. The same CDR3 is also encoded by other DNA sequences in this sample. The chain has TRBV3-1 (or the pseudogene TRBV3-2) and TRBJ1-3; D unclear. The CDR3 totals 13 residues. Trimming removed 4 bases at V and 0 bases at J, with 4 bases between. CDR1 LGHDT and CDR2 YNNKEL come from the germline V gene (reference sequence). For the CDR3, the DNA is TGTGCCAGCAGCCCAATCTCTGGAAACACCATATATTTT. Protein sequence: CASSPISGNTIYF.

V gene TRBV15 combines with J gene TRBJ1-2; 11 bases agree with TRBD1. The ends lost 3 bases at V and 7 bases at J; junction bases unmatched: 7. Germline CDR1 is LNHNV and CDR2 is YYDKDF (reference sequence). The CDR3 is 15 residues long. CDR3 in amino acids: CATSSSGQGAGGYTF. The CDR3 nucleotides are TGTGCCACCAGCAGCTCCGGACAGGGGGCTGGTGGCTACACCTTC.

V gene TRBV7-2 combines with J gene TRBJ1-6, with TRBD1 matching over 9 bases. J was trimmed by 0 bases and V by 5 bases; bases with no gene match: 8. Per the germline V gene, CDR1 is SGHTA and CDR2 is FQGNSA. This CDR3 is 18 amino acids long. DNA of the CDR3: TGTGCCAGCAGCATACAGGGGGCGGGTGCCTCCTATAATTCACCCCTCCACTTT. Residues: CASSIQGAGASYNSPLHF.

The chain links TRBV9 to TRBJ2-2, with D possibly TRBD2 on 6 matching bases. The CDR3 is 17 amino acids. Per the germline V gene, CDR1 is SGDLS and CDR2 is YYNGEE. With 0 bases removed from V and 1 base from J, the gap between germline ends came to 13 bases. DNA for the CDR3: TGTGCCAGCAGCGTAGGTCCCTCCGGGGGGAACACCGGGGAGCTGTTTTTT. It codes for CASSVGPSGGNTGELFF. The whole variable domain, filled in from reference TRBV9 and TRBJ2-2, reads DSGVTQTPKHLITATGQRVTLRCSPRSGDLSVYWYQQSLDQGLQFLIQYYNGEERAKGNILERFSAQQFPDLHSELNLSSLELGDSALYFCASSVGPSGGNTGELFFGEGSRLTVL.

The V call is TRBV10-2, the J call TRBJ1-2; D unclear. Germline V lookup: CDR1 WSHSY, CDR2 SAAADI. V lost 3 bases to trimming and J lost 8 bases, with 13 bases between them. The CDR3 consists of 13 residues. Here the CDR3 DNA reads TGCGCCAGCAGTGATGTGGAGAACTGGGGCTACACCTTC. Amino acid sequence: CASSDVENWGYTF.

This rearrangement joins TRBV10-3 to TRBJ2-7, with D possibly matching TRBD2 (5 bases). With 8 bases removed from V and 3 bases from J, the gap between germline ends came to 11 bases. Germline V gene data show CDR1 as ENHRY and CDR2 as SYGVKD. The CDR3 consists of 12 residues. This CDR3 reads CAIGEGGYEQYF. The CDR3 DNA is TGTGCCATCGGCGAGGGCGGCTACGAGCAGTACTTC.

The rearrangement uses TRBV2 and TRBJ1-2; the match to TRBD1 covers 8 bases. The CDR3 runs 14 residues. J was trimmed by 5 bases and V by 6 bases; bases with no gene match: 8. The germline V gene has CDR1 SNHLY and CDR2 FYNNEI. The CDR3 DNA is TGTGCCAGCAGAGGACAGGGTGGGTCGTATGGCTACACCTTC. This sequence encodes CASRGQGGSYGYTF.

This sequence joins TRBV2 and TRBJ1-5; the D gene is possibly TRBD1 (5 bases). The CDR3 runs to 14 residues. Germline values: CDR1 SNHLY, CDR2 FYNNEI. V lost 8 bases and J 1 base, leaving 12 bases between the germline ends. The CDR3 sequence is CASCFQGSNQPQHF. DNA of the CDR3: TGTGCCAGCTGTTTCCAGGGAAGCAATCAGCCCCAGCATTTT. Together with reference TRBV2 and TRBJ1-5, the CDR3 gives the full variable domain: EPEVTQTPSHQVTQMGQEVILRCVPISNHLYFYWYRQILGQKVEFLVSFYNNEISEKSEIFDDQFSVERPDGSNFTLKIRSTKLEDSAMYFCASCFQGSNQPQHFGDGTRLSIL.

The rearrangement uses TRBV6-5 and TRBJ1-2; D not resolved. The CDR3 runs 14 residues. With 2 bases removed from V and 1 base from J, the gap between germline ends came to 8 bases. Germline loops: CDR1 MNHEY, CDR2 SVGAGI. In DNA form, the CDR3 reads TGTGCCAGCAGTTACCCCGGGAGTAACTATGGCTACACCTTC. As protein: CASSYPGSNYGYTF.

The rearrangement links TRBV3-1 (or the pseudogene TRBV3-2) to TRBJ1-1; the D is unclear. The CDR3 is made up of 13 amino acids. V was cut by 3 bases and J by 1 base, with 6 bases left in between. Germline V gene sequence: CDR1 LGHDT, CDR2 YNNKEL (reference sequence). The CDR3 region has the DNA TGTGCCAGCAGCCAGAAGCCGAACACTGAAGCTTTCTTT. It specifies CASSQKPNTEAFF.

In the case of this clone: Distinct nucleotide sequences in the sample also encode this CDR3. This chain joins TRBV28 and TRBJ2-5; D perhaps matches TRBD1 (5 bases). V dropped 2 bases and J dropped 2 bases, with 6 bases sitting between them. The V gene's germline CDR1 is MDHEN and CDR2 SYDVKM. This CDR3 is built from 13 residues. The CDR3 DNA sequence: TGTGCCAGCAGTTTAAGGGGACAAGAGACCCAGTACTTC. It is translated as CASSLRGQETQYF. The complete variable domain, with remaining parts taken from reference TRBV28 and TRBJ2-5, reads DVKVTQSSRYLVKRTGEKVFLECVQDMDHENMFWYRQDPGLGLRLIYFSYDVKMKEKGDIPEGYSVSREKKERFSLILESASTNQTSMYLCASSLRGQETQYFGPGTRLLVL.

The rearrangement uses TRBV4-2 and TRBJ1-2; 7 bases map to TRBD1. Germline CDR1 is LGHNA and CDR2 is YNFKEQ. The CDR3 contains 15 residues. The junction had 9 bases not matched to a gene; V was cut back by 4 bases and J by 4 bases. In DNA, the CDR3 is TGTGCCAGCAGCCCCATTGGACAGGTGAGCTATGGCTACACCTTC. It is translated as CASSPIGQVSYGYTF.

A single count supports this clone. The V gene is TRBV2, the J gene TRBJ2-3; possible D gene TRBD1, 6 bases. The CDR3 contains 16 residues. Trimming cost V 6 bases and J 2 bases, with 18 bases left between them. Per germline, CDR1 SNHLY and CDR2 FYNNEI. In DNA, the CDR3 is TGTGCCAGCAGACAACAGGGACACCGGAACACAGATACGCAGTATTTT. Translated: CASRQQGHRNTDTQYF.

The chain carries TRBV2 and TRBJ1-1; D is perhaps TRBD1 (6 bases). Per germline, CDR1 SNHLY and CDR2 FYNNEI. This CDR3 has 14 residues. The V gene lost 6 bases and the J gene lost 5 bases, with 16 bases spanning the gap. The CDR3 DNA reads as TGTGCCAGCAGGGTACAGGGCCTAGGGACTGAAGCTTTCTTT. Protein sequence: CASRVQGLGTEAFF.